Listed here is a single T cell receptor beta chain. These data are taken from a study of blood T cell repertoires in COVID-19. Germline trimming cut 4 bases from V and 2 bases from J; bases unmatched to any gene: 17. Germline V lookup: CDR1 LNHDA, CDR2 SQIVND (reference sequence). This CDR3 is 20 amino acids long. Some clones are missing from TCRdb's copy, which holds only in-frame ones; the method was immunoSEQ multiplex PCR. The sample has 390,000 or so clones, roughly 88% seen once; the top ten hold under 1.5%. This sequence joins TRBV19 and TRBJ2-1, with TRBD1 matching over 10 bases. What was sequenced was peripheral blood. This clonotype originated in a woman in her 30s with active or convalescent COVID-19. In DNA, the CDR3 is TGTGCCAGTAGTAGGGAGACGGGACAGGGGTTTGCGGACGCCTACAATGAGCAGTTCTTC. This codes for CASSRETGQGFADAYNEQFF. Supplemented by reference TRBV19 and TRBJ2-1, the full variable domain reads DGGITQSPKYLFRKEGQNVTLSCEQNLNHDAMYWYRQDPGQGLRLIYYSQIVNDFQKGDIAEGYSVSREKKESFPLTVTSAQKNPTAFYLCASSRETGQGFADAYNEQFFGPGTRLTVL.